This T cell receptor (beta chain) was retrieved from a study of cytomegalovirus exposure and HLA in healthy donors. It was with 60 Vbeta and 13 Jbeta primers that the PCR ran. Some clones are missing from TCRdb's copy, which holds only in-frame ones; the method was immunoSEQ multiplex PCR. The top ten clones hold under 7.5% of a sample with about 130,000 clones, roughly 85% of them seen once. The donors (healthy individuals) were bone marrow donors. This CDR3 region has 12 residues. The V end lost 6 bases, the J end lost 3 bases, and 11 bases lay between the germline ends. CDR1 and CDR2 (germline): SQVTM, ANQGSEA.

This receptor was identified in a woman aged 25 to 39 in good health and CMV-seropositive. The chain uses TRBV29-1 and TRBJ1-1; no firm D call. Sequencing used PBMCs. The CDR3, as DNA: TGCAGCGTCTTTGGGCAGTACACTGAAGCTTTCTTT. This translates into CSVFGQYTEAFF.